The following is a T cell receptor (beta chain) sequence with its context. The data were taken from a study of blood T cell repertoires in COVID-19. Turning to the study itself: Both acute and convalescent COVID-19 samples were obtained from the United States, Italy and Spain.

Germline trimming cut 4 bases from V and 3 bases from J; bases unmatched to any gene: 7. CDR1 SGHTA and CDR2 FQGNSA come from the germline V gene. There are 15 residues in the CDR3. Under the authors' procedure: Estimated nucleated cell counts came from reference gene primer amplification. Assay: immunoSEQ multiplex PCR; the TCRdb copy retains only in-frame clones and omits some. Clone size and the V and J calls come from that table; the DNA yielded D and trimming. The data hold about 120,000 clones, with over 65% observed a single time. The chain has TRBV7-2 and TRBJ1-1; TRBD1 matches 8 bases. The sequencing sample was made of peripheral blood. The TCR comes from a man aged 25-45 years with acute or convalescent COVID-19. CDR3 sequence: CASSSGQGSYTEAFF. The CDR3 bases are TGTGCCAGCAGCTCCGGACAGGGCAGTTACACTGAAGCTTTCTTT. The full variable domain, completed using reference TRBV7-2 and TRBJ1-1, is GAGVSQSPSNKVTEKGKDVELRCDPISGHTALYWYRQSLGQGLEFLIYFQGNSAPDKSGLPSDRFSAERTGGSVSTLTIQRTQQEDSAVYLCASSSGQGSYTEAFFGQGTRLTVV.